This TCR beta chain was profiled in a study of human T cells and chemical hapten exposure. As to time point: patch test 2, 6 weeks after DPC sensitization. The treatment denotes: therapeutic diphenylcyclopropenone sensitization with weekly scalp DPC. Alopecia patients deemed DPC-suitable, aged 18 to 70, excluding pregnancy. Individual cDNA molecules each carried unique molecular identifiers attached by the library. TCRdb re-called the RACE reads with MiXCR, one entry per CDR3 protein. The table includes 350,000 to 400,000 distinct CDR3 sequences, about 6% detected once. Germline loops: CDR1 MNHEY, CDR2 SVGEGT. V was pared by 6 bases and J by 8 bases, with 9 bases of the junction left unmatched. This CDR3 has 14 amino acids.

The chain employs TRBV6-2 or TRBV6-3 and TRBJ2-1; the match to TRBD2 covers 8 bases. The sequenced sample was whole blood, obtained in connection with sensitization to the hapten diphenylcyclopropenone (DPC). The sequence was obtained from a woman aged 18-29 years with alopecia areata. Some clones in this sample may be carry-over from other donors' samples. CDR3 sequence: CASSLAGLDYEQFF. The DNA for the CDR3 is TGTGCCAGCAGCTTAGCGGGGCTGGACTATGAGCAGTTCTTC.